These 23 T cell receptor beta chains originate from one sample sequenced in a study of identical twins. A single record per CDR3 protein comes from TCRdb applying MiXCR to the 5' RACE reads. The sample lists a few hundred thousand distinct CDR3 sequences; around 20% were seen once. Sequenced material: naive T cells sorted from blood. These receptors all come from a man aged 45-65 years in good health.

This clonotype was found a few times. The rearrangement uses TRBV7-2 and TRBJ2-7; D might be TRBD1 or TRBD2, each matching 5 bases. The CDR3 runs 14 residues. The V and J ends lost 3 bases and 4 bases respectively, with 13 bases between them. Germline V lookup: CDR1 SGHTA, CDR2 FQGNSA. CDR3 protein: CASSFRDVGYEQYF. The CDR3 DNA follows: TGTGCCAGCAGCTTCCGGGACGTCGGTTACGAGCAGTACTTC.

This clonotype appeared a few times. This chain connects TRBV7-2 to TRBJ2-1; 13 bases are a match to TRBD2. V was clipped by 3 bases and J by 4 bases; unmatched bases: 3. The CDR3 has 16 amino acids. Germline V gene lookup returns CDR1 SGHTA and CDR2 FQGNSA. This chain's CDR3 is CASSFGLAGVYNEQFF. CDR3 coding DNA: TGTGCCAGCAGCTTCGGACTAGCGGGAGTATACAATGAGCAGTTCTTC. The whole variable domain, filled in from reference TRBV7-2 and TRBJ2-1, reads GAGVSQSPSNKVTEKGKDVELRCDPISGHTALYWYRQSLGQGLEFLIYFQGNSAPDKSGLPSDRFSAERTGGSVSTLTIQRTQQEDSAVYLCASSFGLAGVYNEQFFGPGTRLTVL.

Ten or more counts support this clonotype. The chain joins TRBV10-3 to TRBJ2-1, with TRBD2 identical over 10 bases. This CDR3 region has 14 residues. Germline V gene sequence: CDR1 ENHRY, CDR2 SYGVKD. After removal of 11 bases from V and 7 bases from J, the junction contained 11 bases not matched to a gene. In DNA form, the CDR3 reads TGTGCCTCCAAGGGGAGTAGCGGGGGGAATGAGCAGTTCTTC. It encodes CASKGSSGGNEQFF.

This clonotype was seen a handful of times. Here the CDR3 reads CSARGLSSYNSPLHF. The DNA for the CDR3 is TGCAGTGCTAGAGGCCTGAGCTCCTATAATTCACCCCTCCACTTT. The rearrangement links TRBV20-1 to TRBJ1-6; D gene unclear. Germline values: CDR1 DFQATT, CDR2 SNEGSKA (reference sequence). The germline V and J ends were trimmed by 1 base and 0 bases, with 7 bases remaining between them. The CDR3 covers 15 residues.

This clonotype was picked up a small number of times. The V and J genes are TRBV10-1 and TRBJ2-2; TRBD1 matches at 7 bases. Germline V lookup: CDR1 WNHNN, CDR2 SYGVQD (reference sequence). The J segment lost 3 bases and the V segment lost 7 bases, leaving 5 bases of the junction unmatched. The CDR3 spans 14 residues. Here the CDR3 DNA reads TGCGCCAGCAAACAGGGGCTGGACACCGGGGAGCTGTTTTTT. Translated: CASKQGLDTGELFF.

The V gene is TRBV6-2 or TRBV6-3, the J gene TRBJ2-1; D possibly corresponds to TRBD2 (5 bases). The CDR3 contains 15 residues. V dropped 8 bases and J dropped 6 bases, with 20 bases sitting between them. Germline V lookup: CDR1 MNHEY, CDR2 SVGEGT. CDR3 sequence reads: CASSPFGRKGNEQFF. The CDR3 DNA reads TGTGCCAGCTCACCCTTTGGGAGAAAGGGCAATGAGCAGTTCTTC.

This sequence joins TRBV12-3 or TRBV12-4 and TRBJ2-3; 11 bases map to TRBD1. The CDR3 spans 16 residues. Trimming at V came to 5 bases and at J to 7 bases, leaving 11 bases not matched to a gene. The CDR3 DNA is TGTGCCAGCAGTCAAACTCCGGGACAGGGGGGATATACGCAGTATTTT. Its translation is CASSQTPGQGGYTQYF.

In this sample, this clonotype turned up once. The chain joins TRBV10-3 to TRBJ2-5; no reliable D call. This CDR3 has 16 residues. V gave up 0 bases and J gave up 1 base, with 12 bases separating them. The germline V gene encodes CDR1 ENHRY and CDR2 SYGVKD. CDR3 sequence reads: CAISESNFGFQETQYF. CDR3 coding DNA: TGTGCCATCAGTGAGTCGAATTTTGGGTTCCAAGAGACCCAGTACTTC.

This clonotype turned up a few times. The chain joins TRBV4-3 to TRBJ2-2; the D gene could be TRBD1 or TRBD2 (6 bases each). There are 15 residues in the CDR3. CDR1 LGHNA and CDR2 YSLEER come from the germline V gene. Trimming pared 0 bases from V and 7 bases from J, leaving 12 bases between. The DNA of the CDR3 is TGCGCCAGCAGCCAAGATAGGGGGGTGGTCGGGGAGCTGTTTTTT. Its translation: CASSQDRGVVGELFF.

The chain is built from TRBV20-1 and TRBJ2-7, with D maybe TRBD1 (6 bases). CDR1 and CDR2 from the germline V gene are DFQATT and SNEGSKA (reference sequence). The CDR3 sequence is 16 residues long. V shed 0 bases and J shed 2 bases, with 17 bases lying between them. The CDR3 region is CSARDPFEGQPYEQYF. The CDR3 DNA sequence: TGCAGTGCTAGAGATCCATTTGAAGGACAGCCCTACGAGCAGTACTTC.

The chain carries TRBV20-1 and TRBJ2-7; 7 nucleotides match TRBD2. J lost 6 bases, V lost 6 bases, and 14 bases had no gene match. Germline V gene lookup returns CDR1 DFQATT and CDR2 SNEGSKA (reference sequence). The CDR3 length is 14 residues. CDR3 protein: CSAAARKGGREQYF. CDR3 DNA: TGCAGTGCAGCCGCCCGGAAGGGAGGGCGCGAGCAGTACTTC.

The chain combines TRBV5-1 with TRBJ2-5; 11 positions agree with TRBD2. J was trimmed by 5 bases and V by 6 bases; bases with no gene match: 9. Germline V gene lookup returns CDR1 SGHRS and CDR2 YFSETQ. This CDR3 comprises 15 residues. This chain's CDR3 is CASKDRTSGGETQYF. Here the CDR3 DNA reads TGCGCCAGCAAGGACAGAACTAGCGGGGGTGAGACCCAGTACTTC.

This clonotype was observed at least ten times. The genes are TRBV10-3 and TRBJ2-1, with 10 bases lining up with TRBD2. The germline gives CDR1 ENHRY, CDR2 SYGVKD. The CDR3 is 17 amino acids. With V trimmed by 4 bases and J by 4 bases, 10 bases remained unmatched. The chain's CDR3 is CAISVQKREGVYNEQFF. The CDR3 coding sequence is TGTGCCATCAGTGTCCAAAAGCGGGAGGGCGTGTACAATGAGCAGTTCTTC.

This clonotype was seen only a few times. The chain employs TRBV12-3 or TRBV12-4 and TRBJ2-7; a weak D match, TRBD2 (5 bases). The CDR3 is made up of 15 amino acids. V was trimmed by 1 base and J by 0 bases, leaving 10 bases between them. The CDR3 nucleotides read TGTGCCAGCAGTTTAGGAGGGCTCAGCTCCTACGAGCAGTACTTC. Residues: CASSLGGLSSYEQYF.

This clonotype appeared a few times. The V and J genes are TRBV7-9 and TRBJ2-5, with D tentatively TRBD1 or TRBD2 (5 bases each). V lost 5 bases, J lost 0 bases, and 19 bases lay in between. The CDR3 runs to 17 residues. Germline V CDR1 and CDR2: SEHNR, FQNEAQ (reference sequence). In DNA form, the CDR3 reads TGTGCCAGCAGCACCCAAACCGGGACGCCAAACCAAGAGACCCAGTACTTC. Translating it yields CASSTQTGTPNQETQYF.

The rearrangement links TRBV9 to TRBJ2-3; TRBD2 might be the D (5 bases). V dropped 0 bases and J dropped 4 bases, with 9 bases sitting between them. The germline CDR1 and CDR2 sequences are SGDLS and YYNGEE. The CDR3 sequence is 14 residues long. CDR3 sequence reads: CASSVGGWADTQYF. The CDR3 DNA is TGTGCCAGCAGCGTAGGAGGGTGGGCAGATACGCAGTATTTT.

This clonotype was seen only a few times. The chain has TRBV29-1 and TRBJ2-2; D is unresolved. CDR3 length: 11 amino acids. Germline V gene data show CDR1 as SQVTM and CDR2 as ANQGSEA. The V gene lost 4 bases and the J gene lost 6 bases, with 6 bases spanning the gap. CDR3: CSVVAAGELFF. CDR3 in DNA: TGCAGCGTTGTTGCGGCCGGGGAGCTGTTTTTT.

This sequence joins TRBV7-9 and TRBJ2-7; D remains unclear. Germline lookup yields CDR1 SEHNR and CDR2 FQNEAQ (reference sequence). The V and J ends lost 0 bases and 2 bases respectively, with 14 bases between them. The CDR3 consists of 16 residues. CDR3 bases: TGTGCCAGCAGCTTAGCGCTGGCAGAAAAACCCTACGAGCAGTACTTC. Encoded protein: CASSLALAEKPYEQYF.

In this sample, this clonotype turned up many times. This chain links TRBV7-8 with TRBJ2-2; possibly TRBD2 for D (6 bases). The CDR3 spans 16 residues. CDR1 and CDR2 from the germline V gene are SGHVS and FQNEAQ. Trimming left V 1 base short and J 2 bases short, with 11 bases between. The CDR3 region is CASSLDLGGNTGELFF. DNA for the CDR3: TGTGCCAGCAGCTTAGATCTCGGGGGAAACACCGGGGAGCTGTTTTTT.

This chain connects TRBV12-3 or TRBV12-4 to TRBJ1-1, with TRBD1 matching over 9 bases. V lost 2 bases, J lost 0 bases, and 13 bases stayed unmatched. The CDR3 extends over 19 amino acids. The CDR3 DNA reads as TGTGCCAGCAGTTTAAGATTCACCGGGACAGGGTATCTGAACACTGAAGCTTTCTTT. This gives the protein CASSLRFTGTGYLNTEAFF.

V gene TRBV6-2 or TRBV6-3 combines with J gene TRBJ2-3, with 10 bases identical to TRBD2. CDR1 is MNHEY, CDR2 SVGEGT, per germline. The CDR3 extends over 13 amino acids. The J segment lost 6 bases and the V segment lost 6 bases, leaving 3 bases of the junction unmatched. CDR3 sequence: CASRAGGIDTQYF. The CDR3 DNA follows: TGTGCCAGCAGAGCGGGGGGGATCGATACGCAGTATTTT.

At least ten counts were recorded for this clonotype. The genes are TRBV5-1 and TRBJ2-5; the match to TRBD2 covers 13 bases. Per the germline V gene, CDR1 is SGHRS and CDR2 is YFSETQ. CDR3 size: 18 residues. The junction had 8 bases not matched to a gene; V was cut back by 0 bases and J by 3 bases. CDR3 in amino acids: CASSLANQGTSGKETQYF. For the CDR3, the DNA is TGCGCCAGCAGCTTGGCCAATCAGGGGACTAGCGGGAAAGAGACCCAGTACTTC.

This clonotype was observed many times. V is TRBV4-3 and J is TRBJ1-6, with a weak D call TRBD1 (6 bases). CDR3 size: 18 residues. CDR1 and CDR2 (germline): LGHNA, YSLEER. Trimming left V 0 bases short and J 12 bases short, with 24 bases between. The CDR3 loop is CASSQDRGAAARGVPLHF. The CDR3 DNA reads TGCGCCAGCAGCCAAGATAGGGGGGCAGCCGCACGGGGTGTACCCCTCCACTTT.